A selection of T cell receptor beta chains follows, all from one sample in a study of cytomegalovirus exposure and HLA in healthy donors. The assay was immunoSEQ multiplex PCR, and TCRdb's table has in-frame clones only and misses some. The data contain approximately 150,000 clones, around 77% of them singletons. The source material was PBMCs. The origin of the receptors is a young woman in good health and CMV-seronegative. Each CDR3 is given with its conserved first and last residue. A D gene is named only where the DNA matches it firmly. Only some rows state a clone size, as once, few, many or a class for expanded clones.

V: TRBV18; size: -; J: TRBJ1-1; D: TRBD1; DNA: TGTGCCAGCTCAATAACTTCCGGGACAGGGAGTGCTTTCTTT; CDR3: CASSITSGTGSAFF
V: TRBV15; size: -; J: TRBJ1-3; D: TRBD1; DNA: TGTGCCACCAGCAGATGGGACAGCGGCTCTGGAAACACCATATATTTT; CDR3: CATSRWDSGSGNTIYF
V: TRBV5-5; size: few; J: TRBJ2-7; D: TRBD2; DNA: TGTGCCAGCAGCTTTGACCAGCCGGGACTAGCGGGAGTCTACGAGCAGTACTTC; CDR3: CASSFDQPGLAGVYEQYF
V: TRBV27; size: once; J: TRBJ2-3; D: -; DNA: TGTGCCAGCAGCTATATGCCCGGCACAGATACGCAGTATTTT; CDR3: CASSYMPGTDTQYF
V: TRBV15; size: -; J: TRBJ2-4; D: -; DNA: TGTGCCACCAGCAGAGATCAAAAAAACATTCAGTACTTC; CDR3: CATSRDQKNIQYF
V: TRBV2; size: few; J: TRBJ1-5; D: TRBD1; DNA: TGTGCCAGCAGTGAGGAGGGGGCCCTAACGCCCCAGCATTTT; CDR3: CASSEEGALTPQHF
V: TRBV2; size: -; J: TRBJ1-2; D: -; DNA: TGTGCCAGCAGTCCCCAGCAGGACAATGGCTACACCTTC; CDR3: CASSPQQDNGYTF
V: TRBV25-1; size: -; J: TRBJ2-3; D: -; DNA: TGTGCTCACCAACAGGGAGAAGGCACAGATACGCAGTATTTT; CDR3: CAHQQGEGTDTQYF
V: TRBV19; size: -; J: TRBJ1-6; D: -; DNA: TGTGCCAGTAGTATCCGGGGGGGGAATAATTCACCCCTCCACTTT; CDR3: CASSIRGGNNSPLHF
V: TRBV27; size: -; J: TRBJ2-7; D: -; DNA: TGTGCCAGCATGGGGCGCTTCTACGAGCAGTACTTC; CDR3: CASMGRFYEQYF
V: TRBV5-1; size: -; J: TRBJ2-3; D: TRBD2; DNA: TGCGCCAGCAGCTGGGGGACTAGCGGGGGCGAAGATACGCAGTATTTT; CDR3: CASSWGTSGGEDTQYF
V: TRBV5-6; size: -; J: TRBJ2-7; D: -; DNA: TGTGCCAGCAGCCTAGGGAGTTCCTACGAGCAGTACTTC; CDR3: CASSLGSSYEQYF
V: TRBV14; size: -; J: TRBJ2-7; D: TRBD1; DNA: TGTGCCAGCAGCCGACAGAGCCAGGGACAGGGTGTGAACGAGCAGTACTTC; CDR3: CASSRQSQGQGVNEQYF
V: TRBV19; size: -; J: TRBJ2-3; D: TRBD2; DNA: TGTGCCAGTAGTATAGAGACTAGCGGGGGCCTAGGAGATACGCAGTATTTT; CDR3: CASSIETSGGLGDTQYF
V: TRBV7-2; size: few; J: TRBJ2-5; D: TRBD1; DNA: TGTGCCAGCAGCTTAGCGCCGAACAGGCCAGGGGGGACCCAGTACTTC; CDR3: CASSLAPNRPGGTQYF
V: TRBV28; size: once; J: TRBJ1-1; D: -; DNA: TGTGCCAGCAGAACAGAGATCAACACTGAAGCTTTCTTT; CDR3: CASRTEINTEAFF
V: TRBV7-6; size: few; J: TRBJ2-7; D: TRBD1; DNA: TGTGCCAGCAGTCCTACAGGGGGCTACGAGCAGTACTTC; CDR3: CASSPTGGYEQYF
V: TRBV9; size: -; J: TRBJ2-5; D: -; DNA: TGTGCCAGCAGCGTAGGGGGAGCTGGAGGGGAGACCCAGTACTTC; CDR3: CASSVGGAGGETQYF
V: TRBV7-6; size: once; J: TRBJ2-7; D: TRBD1; DNA: TGTGCCAGCAGCCGCTCGCCGGGACAGGGGTTTTACGAGCAGTACTTC; CDR3: CASSRSPGQGFYEQYF
V: TRBV7-8; size: -; J: TRBJ2-3; D: -; DNA: TGTGCCAGCAGCTTAGTCTCCGGCACAGATACGCAGTATTTT; CDR3: CASSLVSGTDTQYF
V: TRBV9; size: once; J: TRBJ1-6; D: -; DNA: TGTGCCAGCAGCGTAGGACTTTTATCACCCCTCCACTTT; CDR3: CASSVGLLSPLHF
V: TRBV5-1; size: -; J: TRBJ2-3; D: TRBD2; DNA: TGCGCCAGCGACATAGGGTTCACTAGCGGTACAGATACGCAGTATTTT; CDR3: CASDIGFTSGTDTQYF
V: TRBV7-8; size: -; J: TRBJ1-1; D: -; DNA: TGTGCCAGCAGCGCTTATTTGGCCCGCATCTTGAGGACTGAAGCTTTCTTT; CDR3: CASSAYLARILRTEAFF
V: TRBV2; size: once; J: TRBJ1-2; D: -; DNA: TGTGCCAGCAGTCCCACAGGGACGACCGACTATGGCTACACCTTC; CDR3: CASSPTGTTDYGYTF
V: TRBV5-1; size: few; J: TRBJ2-5; D: TRBD2; DNA: TGCGCCAGCAGCGAGGGACTAGCGGGGGAAGAGACCCAGTACTTC; CDR3: CASSEGLAGEETQYF
V: TRBV18; size: few; J: TRBJ1-1; D: TRBD1; DNA: TGTGCCAGCCTAGCCGGGACAGGGGCTTTCTTT; CDR3: CASLAGTGAFF
V: TRBV11-2; size: -; J: TRBJ1-4; D: TRBD1; DNA: TGTGCCAGCAGCCCCCCGCCAGGGGGCCTAACTAATGAAAAACTGTTTTTT; CDR3: CASSPPPGGLTNEKLFF
V: TRBV30; size: -; J: TRBJ2-2; D: -; DNA: TGTGCCTGGAGCCTAAAACACACCGGGGAGCTGTTTTTT; CDR3: CAWSLKHTGELFF
V: TRBV27; size: -; J: TRBJ2-7; D: -; DNA: TGTGCCAGCAGTTTTTCGACCCCCCGACAAACCCTCTACGAGCAGTACTTC; CDR3: CASSFSTPRQTLYEQYF
V: TRBV19; size: -; J: TRBJ2-5; D: TRBD1; DNA: TGTGCCAGTAGTATGTCACGGGGGACAGGGGAGACCCAGTACTTC; CDR3: CASSMSRGTGETQYF
V: TRBV7-2; size: -; J: TRBJ2-3; D: TRBD1; DNA: TGTGCCAGCAGCTCAGGGGACAGGGCCGCAGATACGCAGTATTTT; CDR3: CASSSGDRAADTQYF
V: TRBV7-6; size: -; J: TRBJ1-3; D: -; DNA: TGTGCCAGCAGCTTATTAGACGGGGGGGGCCTGAGCTCTGGAAACACCATATATTTT; CDR3: CASSLLDGGGLSSGNTIYF
V: TRBV4-1; size: -; J: TRBJ1-2; D: -; DNA: TGCGCCAGCAGCGCGACAGAGTATTCAGTCAACTATGGCTACACCTTC; CDR3: CASSATEYSVNYGYTF